This passage covers 13 T cell receptor beta chains from one sample sequenced in a study of blood T cell repertoires in COVID-19. The protocol was immunoSEQ multiplex PCR, while the TCRdb copy is restricted to in-frame clones and leaves out a portion. The table has approximately 390,000 clones, 88% seen once. The sequencing input was PBMCs or T cells enriched from blood (not recorded which). The receptors shown here come from a woman between 35 and 50 years old with acute COVID-19.

This chain uses TRBV20-1 with TRBJ2-5; TRBD1 matches at 7 bases. The V gene's germline CDR1 is DFQATT and CDR2 SNEGSKA (reference sequence). The CDR3 is 14 amino acids. The V and J ends lost 3 bases and 1 base, in that order; junction bases with no gene match: 5. CDR3: CSASHRGGQETQYF. The CDR3 nucleotides are TGCAGTGCTAGTCACAGGGGTGGCCAAGAGACCCAGTACTTC.

The chain joins TRBV6-5 to TRBJ1-1; D gene uncertain. The V and J ends lost 8 bases and 5 bases respectively, with 12 bases between them. The CDR3 sequence is 12 residues long. Germline lookup yields CDR1 MNHEY and CDR2 SVGAGI. The CDR3 loop reads CASDLGRTEAFF. The CDR3, as DNA: TGTGCCAGCGATTTGGGGAGGACTGAAGCTTTCTTT.

The chain joins TRBV7-2 to TRBJ2-5, with TRBD2 matching 12 bases. The CDR3 is 15 residues long. The germline gives CDR1 SGHTA, CDR2 FQGNSA. After removal of 4 bases from V and 9 bases from J, the junction contained 9 bases not matched to a gene. Here the CDR3 DNA reads TGTGCCAGCAGCTGGGGACTAGCGGGTTCGGTGCCCCAGTACTTC. Protein product: CASSWGLAGSVPQYF.

V gene TRBV25-1 combines with J gene TRBJ1-1; possible D gene TRBD1, 6 bases. The CDR3 has 13 amino acids. Germline CDR1 and CDR2: MGHDK and SYGVNS. V lost 6 bases to trimming and J lost 0 bases, with 8 bases between them. The CDR3 is CASRGHLNTEAFF. For the CDR3, the DNA is TGTGCCAGCAGGGGACATCTGAACACTGAAGCTTTCTTT.

V usage is TRBV19 and J usage is TRBJ1-1, with TRBD1 as a possible D gene (5 bases). The V gene's germline CDR1 is LNHDA and CDR2 SQIVND (reference sequence). The V gene lost 2 bases and the J gene lost 0 bases, with 7 bases spanning the gap. CDR3 length: 14 residues. The CDR3 here is CASSIWGLNTEAFF. DNA of the CDR3: TGTGCCAGTAGTATATGGGGCTTGAACACTGAAGCTTTCTTT.

The V call is TRBV7-9, the J call TRBJ2-2, with no clear D. Germline assignment: CDR1 SEHNR and CDR2 FQNEAQ (reference sequence). The CDR3 has 13 amino acids. The ends were cut back, 3 bases at V and 5 bases at J, with 7 bases in the middle. CDR3 protein: CASSLIQTGELFF. CDR3 sequence (DNA): TGTGCCAGCAGCTTGATACAGACCGGGGAGCTGTTTTTT.

This rearrangement joins TRBV2 to TRBJ1-5, with 10 nucleotides matching TRBD1. The CDR3 runs to 13 residues. Trimming took 6 bases from V and 4 from J; bases not matched to a gene: 0. Germline assignment: CDR1 SNHLY and CDR2 FYNNEI. CDR3 amino acids: CASRGQGNQPQHF. The CDR3 DNA sequence: TGTGCCAGCAGGGGACAGGGGAATCAGCCCCAGCATTTT.

This clone is a singleton in its sample. As DNA, the CDR3 is TGTGCCAGCAGCCTCCGACAGGGGGAGCTGTTTTTT. Amino acid sequence: CASSLRQGELFF. The chain is built from TRBV7-9 and TRBJ2-2, with D possibly TRBD1 on 5 matching bases. V lost 5 bases, J lost 8 bases, and 9 bases lay in between. The CDR3 runs to 12 residues. CDR1 is SEHNR and CDR2 is FQNEAQ in the germline V gene (reference sequence).

The chain joins TRBV5-6 to TRBJ2-1, with 11 bases identical to TRBD2. The V gene end was trimmed by 4 bases and the J gene end by 7 bases; junction bases not matched to a gene: 10. The length of the CDR3 is 16 residues. From germline, CDR1 is SGHDT and CDR2 YYEEEE. The CDR3 DNA follows: TGTGCCAGCAGCACTCTATTAGCGGGGGGGCCTAATGAGCAGTTCTTC. Translation: CASSTLLAGGPNEQFF.

The chain carries TRBV5-1 and TRBJ1-2; 11 bases line up with TRBD1. V gave up 4 bases and J gave up 4 bases; unmatched junction bases: 3. CDR3 size: 14 residues. Germline loops: CDR1 SGHRS, CDR2 YFSETQ. The CDR3 region is CASSRTGGSYGYTF. The CDR3 DNA follows: TGCGCCAGCAGCCGGACAGGGGGCAGCTATGGCTACACCTTC.

The chain combines TRBV19 with TRBJ1-1; D is unclear. The CDR3 has 12 amino acids. Trimming stripped 7 bases from V and 4 bases from J, with 10 bases between. Germline CDR1 and CDR2: LNHDA and SQIVND (reference sequence). The CDR3 sequence is CASTLEGTEAFF. CDR3 in DNA: TGTGCCAGTACCCTAGAGGGCACTGAAGCTTTCTTT.

This chain links TRBV5-1 with TRBJ1-5; 7 bases align to TRBD1. The V segment lost 2 bases and the J segment 7 bases; nucleotides outside the gene matches: 3. Germline values: CDR1 SGHRS, CDR2 YFSETQ. CDR3 length: 13 residues. CDR3 region: CASSFTGDQPQHF. The CDR3 DNA follows: TGCGCCAGCAGCTTTACAGGGGACCAGCCCCAGCATTTT.

The chain joins TRBV5-1 to TRBJ1-1; D unclear. V was cut by 2 bases and J by 0 bases, with 11 bases left in between. Germline V lookup: CDR1 SGHRS, CDR2 YFSETQ. The CDR3 length is 15 residues. The CDR3 region is CASSLNVLLNTEAFF. CDR3 DNA sequence: TGCGCCAGCAGCTTAAACGTACTACTGAACACTGAAGCTTTCTTT.